The 20 T cell receptor beta chains below all came from one sample that was sequenced in a study of T cell clonality in common variable immunodeficiency. Profiled with immunoSEQ multiplex PCR; TCRdb holds only in-frame clones, not every one. The sample is made up of tens of thousands of clones, none counted only once. Sequenced input: peripheral blood mononuclear cells. These receptors originate from a person aged 18 to 75 in good health.

This clone was seen repeatedly, ten times or more. The read is 3 residues too short to cover the CDR3 end, so that end is filled in from the germline J gene. This chain joins TRBV2 and TRBJ2-3; D gene ambiguous. The CDR3 extends over 12 amino acids. Germline assignment: CDR1 SNHLY and CDR2 FYNNEI. The germline V and J ends were trimmed by 6 bases and 6 bases, with 10 bases remaining between them. CDR3 region: CASSPLDDTQYF. The DNA read from the CDR3 is TGTGCCAGCAGCCCGCTAGATGATACG.

Many counts were recorded for this clone. The CDR3 is cut off 3 residues early in the read; its end comes from the germline J gene. The rearrangement links TRBV7-3 to TRBJ1-6; D ambiguous. Looked up from germline, CDR1 is SGHTA and CDR2 is FQGTGA. Trimming removed 6 bases at V and 10 bases at J, with 16 bases between. The CDR3 contains 14 residues. The sequenced CDR3 bases are TGTGCCAGCAGTCTGTCCGGCGGGGAATCACCC. Its protein product is CASSLSGGESP. The complete CDR3 sequence is CASSLSGGESPLHF.

This clone was seen repeatedly, ten times or more. The read halts 3 residues ahead of the CDR3 end, with the missing end drawn from the germline J gene. The rearrangement uses TRBV20-1 and TRBJ1-5, with 7 positions matching TRBD1. From germline, CDR1 is DFQATT and CDR2 SNEGSKA (reference sequence). V lost 6 bases and J lost 7; bases outside the gene matches: 15. This CDR3 region has 15 residues. The sequenced part of the CDR3 DNA is TGCAGTGCAACCTACAGGGGCACCTCCGGCCAGCCC. Its translation is CSATYRGTSGQP. The entire CDR3 reads CSATYRGTSGQPQHF.

This clone was recorded at least ten times. The observed sequence ends 3 residues before the CDR3 terminus, with the missing tail filled in from the germline J gene. The chain joins TRBV2 to TRBJ2-5; 8 bases map to TRBD2. V lost 5 bases to trimming and J lost 5 bases; unmatched junction nucleotides: 10. CDR3 length equals 15 residues. CDR1 SNHLY and CDR2 FYNNEI come from the germline V gene. CDR3 amino acids: CASSPPGLELETQYF. The DNA read from the CDR3 is TGTGCCAGCAGTCCACCGGGACTAGAGTTGGAGACC.

In this sample, this clone turned up many times. The sequence runs out 3 residues before the end of the CDR3; the remainder is reconstructed from the germline J gene. The chain couples TRBV20-1 to TRBJ2-2; D is possibly TRBD1 or TRBD2 (6 bases each). Germline CDR1 DFQATT, CDR2 SNEGSKA (reference sequence). The CDR3 consists of 14 residues. Trimming stripped 6 bases from V and 6 bases from J, with 17 bases between. The CDR3 bases that were read are TGCAGTGCGACACAACAGGGAGGATCCGGGGAG. This translates into CSATQQGGSGE. From start to end, the CDR3 is CSATQQGGSGELFF.

This clone was seen at least ten times. The read ends 3 residues early relative to the CDR3; the germline J gene fills the gap. The chain uses TRBV19 and TRBJ2-7, with 10 bases fitting TRBD2. CDR3 size: 15 residues. V lost 4 bases to trimming and J lost 2 bases; unmatched junction nucleotides: 5. Germline V CDR1 and CDR2: LNHDA, SQIVND (reference sequence). The CDR3 spells CASSTGTSAAYEQYF. CDR3 bases read: TGTGCCAGTAGTACCGGGACTAGCGCAGCCTACGAG.

As concerns this clone: The read comes to an end 3 residues before the CDR3 does, leaving the germline J gene to fill in the end. The chain joins TRBV19 to TRBJ2-7; no reliable D call. V gave up 6 bases and J gave up 3 bases, with 12 bases separating them. Germline loops: CDR1 LNHDA, CDR2 SQIVND (reference sequence). The CDR3 contains 13 residues. CDR3 DNA (partial): TGTGCCAGTAGCCTCCAGGCTTACTACGAG. Translated, it gives CASSLQAYYE. The full-length CDR3 reads as CASSLQAYYEQYF.

This clone was detected many times. The CDR3 end falls 3 residues outside the read, so it is completed with the germline J gene. The chain uses TRBV18 and TRBJ1-1, with D unclear. The V end was cut by 3 bases, the J end by 3 bases, with 14 bases between. The CDR3 has 15 residues. Germline CDR1 is KGHSH and CDR2 is LQKENI. CDR3 sequence: CASSPPARGDTEAFF. The CDR3 DNA, read in part, is TGTGCCAGCTCACCCCCGGCCCGGGGAGACACTGAA.

This clone was seen ten or more times. The CDR3 extends 3 residues past the end of the read, so its final part is completed from the germline J gene. The chain joins TRBV20-1 to TRBJ2-3, with TRBD1 as a possible D gene (5 bases). Germline-derived CDR1 and CDR2 are DFQATT and SNEGSKA (reference sequence). The V end was cut by 2 bases, the J end by 6 bases, with 12 bases between. The CDR3 runs to 13 residues. Incomplete CDR3 DNA: TGCAGTGCTAGATATGGGGCGAGGGATACG. It codes for CSARYGARDT. The full-length CDR3 reads as CSARYGARDTQYF.

With regard to this clone: The DNA ends 3 residues before the CDR3 does, and the rest of the CDR3 is filled in from the germline J gene. This chain links TRBV11-2 with TRBJ2-3; 7 nucleotides line up with TRBD2. This CDR3 region has 15 residues. V lost 1 base and J lost 4; bases outside the gene matches: 5. Looked up from germline, CDR1 is SGHAT and CDR2 is FQNNGV. This chain's CDR3 is CASSLVFGGSDTQYF. The CDR3 DNA, read in part, is TGTGCCAGCAGCTTAGTTTTCGGGGGGTCAGATACG.

Ten or more counts support this clone. From the germline J gene comes the end of the CDR3, since the read stops 3 residues before it. V usage is TRBV20-1 and J usage is TRBJ1-2; TRBD1 aligns across 9 bases. The CDR3 length is 13 residues. Germline CDR1 is DFQATT and CDR2 is SNEGSKA (reference sequence). The trim removed 7 bases at V and 2 bases at J, leaving 5 bases unmatched. CDR3 protein: CSVAGTGNYGYTF. The DNA read from the CDR3 is TGCAGTGTCGCCGGGACAGGGAACTATGGC.

This clone was counted ten times or more. The read terminates 3 residues before the CDR3 end, so the remaining end is supplied by the germline J gene. This chain joins TRBV4-2 and TRBJ2-1; TRBD2 matches at 15 bases. V lost 2 bases, J lost 8 bases, and 7 bases stayed unmatched. The CDR3 is made up of 17 amino acids. Germline V gene data show CDR1 as LGHNA and CDR2 as YNFKEQ. The CDR3 loop reads CASSQIHGLAGGDEQFF. The sequenced CDR3 bases are TGTGCCAGCAGCCAAATACACGGACTAGCGGGGGGGGATGAG.

This clone was found many times. The read stops 3 residues short of the end of the CDR3; the missing end is completed from the germline J gene. This chain uses TRBV20-1 with TRBJ2-2, with 11 nucleotides matching TRBD2. The trim removed 6 bases at V and 0 bases at J, leaving 6 bases unmatched. The CDR3 covers 16 residues. Looked up from germline, CDR1 is DFQATT and CDR2 is SNEGSKA (reference sequence). The sequenced CDR3 bases are TGCAGTGCACGACTAGCGGGGAACTCGAACACCGGGGAG. As protein: CSARLAGNSNTGE. The complete CDR3 protein is CSARLAGNSNTGELFF.

This clone was counted many times. The read falls 3 residues short of the CDR3 end, and the missing part is taken from the germline J gene. This rearrangement joins TRBV12-3 or TRBV12-4 to TRBJ2-5; 7 positions agree with TRBD1. The ends lost 1 base at V and 3 bases at J; junction bases unmatched: 11. This CDR3 contains 17 residues. CDR3 DNA (partial): TGTGCCAGCAGTTTAGGGAGCATGACAGGGATGAAAGAGACC. It specifies CASSLGSMTGMKET. The whole CDR3 region reads CASSLGSMTGMKETQYF.

There are many counts of this clone. Coverage ceases 3 residues before the CDR3 finishes, and the germline J gene fills in the end. The chain carries TRBV6-4 and TRBJ2-2, with TRBD2 matching over 10 bases. After removal of 2 bases from V and 4 bases from J, the junction contained 10 bases not matched to a gene. The CDR3 consists of 18 residues. Germline CDR1 MRHNA, CDR2 SNTAGT. The part of the CDR3 DNA that was read is TGTGCCAGCAGTGACGGACTAGCGGCCTTATCTGGCACCGGGGAG. Translating it yields CASSDGLAALSGTGE. Given in full, the CDR3 is CASSDGLAALSGTGELFF.

This clone has a count of ten or more. The read ends 3 residues shy of where the CDR3 ends; the end is completed using the germline J gene. This rearrangement joins TRBV12-3 or TRBV12-4 to TRBJ1-2; TRBD1 aligns across 8 bases. Trimming cost V 1 base and J 5 bases; bases outside gene matches: 6. The CDR3 is 15 amino acids. The CDR3 DNA, read in part, is TGTGCCAGCAGTTTAGGGACAGGGAACTTTTATGGC. Translated, it gives CASSLGTGNFYG. The complete CDR3 reads CASSLGTGNFYGYTF.

This clone was recorded at least ten times. The CDR3 goes on 3 residues after the read ends, and that part is filled in from the germline J gene. V and J are TRBV19 and TRBJ2-5; D ambiguous. The CDR3 totals 13 residues. Germline values: CDR1 LNHDA, CDR2 SQIVND (reference sequence). Trimming shortened V by 5 bases and J by 5 bases, and 12 bases separated the two germline ends. CDR3 residues: CASSQGSFETQYF. The sequenced part of the CDR3 DNA is TGTGCCAGTAGTCAAGGTAGCTTCGAGACC.

In its sample, this clone was seen many times. The read gets to within 3 residues of the CDR3 end, and the germline J gene fills in the rest. The chain employs TRBV5-4 and TRBJ2-3, with 9 bases matching TRBD2. The V gene end was trimmed by 0 bases and the J gene end by 1 base; junction bases not matched to a gene: 0. CDR3 length: 15 amino acids. CDR1 and CDR2 (germline): SGHNT, YYREEE (reference sequence). The sequenced CDR3 bases are TGTGCCAGCAGCTTGGGACTAGCGGGCACAGATACG. This translates into CASSLGLAGTDT. The CDR3 in its entirety is CASSLGLAGTDTQYF.

This clone was detected only a few times. The read comes to an end 3 residues before the CDR3 does, leaving the germline J gene to fill in the end. The chain employs TRBV2 and TRBJ1-5; the D gene is possibly TRBD1 (6 bases). V was pared by 9 bases and J by 3 bases, with 21 bases between. The germline CDR1 and CDR2 sequences are SNHLY and FYNNEI. The CDR3 extends over 16 amino acids. The CDR3: CASSWGGRLNNQPQHF. The DNA read from the CDR3 is TGTGCCAGTTCCTGGGGGGGCCGTCTTAACAATCAGCCC.

This clone was detected ten times or more. One end of the junction fails to match germline, which may point to a read error. The read halts 3 residues ahead of the CDR3 end, with the missing end drawn from the germline J gene. The gene calls are TRBV6-1 and TRBJ2-7; TRBD2 matches 9 bases. In germline, CDR1 is MNHNS, CDR2 SASEGT. The CDR3 length is 14 residues. Here the CDR3 reads CASREGGGAYEQYF. The sequenced CDR3 bases are TGTGCCAGCAGGGAAGGCGGGGGGGCCTACGAG.